One and the same sample provided the 25 T cell receptor beta chains below, sequenced in a study of T cells in Graves' hyperthyroidism and ophthalmopathy. Researchers amplified the TCR beta CDR3 regions from RNA transcripts. HTBI primers drove first-round RT-PCR of the TCR CDR3. TCRdb itself ran the multiplex PCR reads through MiXCR, one entry per CDR3 protein. The sample consists of hundreds of thousands of distinct CDR3 sequences, roughly 24% of them appearing once. The specimen sequenced was blood. Receptor source: a woman in her thirties with Graves' ophthalmopathy.

This clonotype was detected ten times or more. CDR3 in amino acids: CASSFSWTGTTYGYTF. The CDR3 DNA is TGTGCCAGCAGCTTTTCTTGGACAGGGACCACTTATGGCTACACCTTC. This chain uses TRBV7-8 with TRBJ1-2; 8 nucleotides align to TRBD1. V gave up 3 bases and J gave up 5 bases; unmatched junction bases: 11. The CDR3 totals 16 residues. CDR1 and CDR2 (germline): SGHVS, FQNEAQ.

The V gene is TRBV11-2, the J gene TRBJ1-1; D call uncertain. The CDR3 consists of 14 residues. Trimming stripped 5 bases from V and 3 bases from J, with 13 bases between. From germline, CDR1 is SGHAT and CDR2 FQNNGV. The CDR3 sequence: CASSQSPGDTEAFF. For the CDR3, the DNA is TGTGCCAGCAGCCAATCCCCCGGGGACACTGAAGCTTTCTTT.

The CDR3 protein is CSASDSGRAQQYF. Written as DNA, the CDR3 is TGCAGTGCTAGCGACAGCGGGAGGGCGCAGCAGTACTTC. The rearrangement links TRBV20-1 to TRBJ2-7, with 10 bases aligning to TRBD2. CDR1 DFQATT and CDR2 SNEGSKA come from the germline V gene (reference sequence). This CDR3 comprises 13 residues. Trimming cost V 3 bases and J 8 bases; bases outside gene matches: 7.

This clonotype was recorded a few times. The V gene is TRBV6-1, the J gene TRBJ1-1; D unclear. The CDR3 runs 14 residues. Between the trimmed V and J ends, which lost 4 bases and 0 bases, there was a span of 9 bases. Germline CDR1 MNHNS, CDR2 SASEGT. This CDR3 is CASSVRGLNTEAFF. The CDR3 DNA sequence: TGTGCCAGCAGTGTAAGAGGGCTGAACACTGAAGCTTTCTTT.

This clonotype was detected ten times or more. V usage is TRBV6-1 and J usage is TRBJ1-3, with a possible D match to TRBD1 (5 bases). Per germline, CDR1 MNHNS and CDR2 SASEGT. There are 13 residues in the CDR3. V lost 7 bases and J lost 4, with 11 bases in between. The CDR3 protein is CASNQGTGNTIYF. The DNA of the CDR3 is TGTGCCAGCAATCAGGGAACGGGAAACACCATATATTTT.

This rearrangement joins TRBV5-1 to TRBJ2-4; 8 bases agree with TRBD1. After removal of 3 bases from V and 6 bases from J, the junction contained 11 bases not matched to a gene. The CDR3 consists of 16 residues. The V gene's germline CDR1 is SGHRS and CDR2 YFSETQ. CDR3 loop: CASSSGQGKWGNIQYF. CDR3 DNA: TGCGCCAGCAGCTCCGGACAGGGCAAGTGGGGAAACATTCAGTACTTC.

For this clonotype: Possible read error: a much larger clone is one base away. The chain has TRBV28 and TRBJ2-5; 8 bases are shared with TRBD1. The J segment lost 2 bases and the V segment lost 5 bases, leaving 4 bases of the junction unmatched. The germline V gene has CDR1 MDHEN and CDR2 SYDVKM. CDR3 length: 14 amino acids. CDR3 region: CASSRTGWQETQYF. The CDR3 nucleotides are TGTGCCAGCAGTCGGACAGGGTGGCAAGAGACCCAGTACTTC.

The CDR3 here is CASSLNLLRGEQYF. The CDR3 nucleotides are TGTGCCAGCAGTTTAAACCTGCTCAGGGGGGAGCAGTACTTC. The chain recombines TRBV28 with TRBJ2-7; 7 nucleotides line up with TRBD1. The CDR3 sequence is 14 residues long. V was pared by 2 bases and J by 7 bases, with 8 bases of the junction left unmatched. The germline gives CDR1 MDHEN, CDR2 SYDVKM. Full variable domain (rest looked up from reference TRBV28 and TRBJ2-7): DVKVTQSSRYLVKRTGEKVFLECVQDMDHENMFWYRQDPGLGLRLIYFSYDVKMKEKGDIPEGYSVSREKKERFSLILESASTNQTSMYLCASSLNLLRGEQYFGPGTRLTVT.

This clonotype has more than one count but fewer than ten. The junction differs from germline at one of its ends, possibly a read error. The rearrangement joins TRBV6-1 to TRBJ1-5; D gene ambiguous. Germline lookup yields CDR1 MNHNS and CDR2 SASEGT. The CDR3 sequence is 15 residues long. The CDR3 region is CASSEGPGVGQPQHF. In DNA form, the CDR3 reads TGTGCCAGCAGCGAAGGACCAGGAGTTGGACAGCCCCAGCATTTT.

This clonotype was counted at least ten times. V is TRBV29-1 and J is TRBJ2-5, with 11 bases identical to TRBD1. Trimming at V came to 7 bases and at J to 1 base, leaving 8 bases not matched to a gene. The length of the CDR3 is 15 residues. Germline V lookup: CDR1 SQVTM, CDR2 ANQGSEA. CDR3 bases: TGCAGCGGCCTGAGAGGGACAGGGGGCCAAGAGACCCAGTACTTC. Its protein is CSGLRGTGGQETQYF.

This clonotype occurred many times. This may come from a read error, since a much larger clone is one base off. This chain uses TRBV28 with TRBJ1-3; D unclear. The CDR3 sequence is 12 residues long. Germline CDR1 MDHEN, CDR2 SYDVKM. In DNA, the CDR3 is TGTGCCAGCCACCGCTCTGGAAACACCATACATTTT. Amino acids: CASHRSGNTIHF.

This clonotype showed up many times. The genes are TRBV15 and TRBJ2-4; D is ambiguous. Germline CDR1 reads LNHNV; CDR2 reads YYDKDF (reference sequence). V shed 4 bases and J shed 0 bases, with 7 bases lying between them. The CDR3 sequence is 14 residues long. CDR3 nucleotides: TGTGCCACCAGCACCAGGATAGCCAAAAACATTCAGTACTTC. It codes for CATSTRIAKNIQYF.

This clonotype showed up just a few times. The chain links TRBV5-1 to TRBJ2-2; D possibly corresponds to TRBD1 (5 bases). V was pared by 1 base and J by 1 base, with 8 bases between. In germline, CDR1 is SGHRS, CDR2 YFSETQ. The CDR3 extends over 15 amino acids. CDR3 bases: TGCGCCAGCAGCTTGACCAGGGAGAACACCGGGGAGCTGTTTTTT. Protein product: CASSLTRENTGELFF.

This clonotype was observed many times. The chain joins TRBV2 to TRBJ1-2; D not certain. Germline V gene lookup returns CDR1 SNHLY and CDR2 FYNNEI. This CDR3 region has 12 residues. V lost 8 bases and J 4 bases, leaving 11 bases between the germline ends. In DNA, the CDR3 is TGTGCCAGCCGGTCCTTCGGCTATGGCTACACCTTC. This sequence encodes CASRSFGYGYTF.

J is TRBJ1-1 and V is TRBV18, with D unresolved. The V end was cut by 0 bases, the J end by 0 bases, with 8 bases between. In germline, CDR1 is KGHSH, CDR2 LQKENI. The CDR3 is made up of 15 amino acids. This chain's CDR3 is CASSPPKGMNTEAFF. The CDR3, as DNA: TGTGCCAGCTCACCACCGAAGGGAATGAACACTGAAGCTTTCTTT.

The chain employs TRBV30 and TRBJ2-2, with 7 bases aligning to TRBD1. V shed 0 bases, J shed 0 bases, and the junction held 7 bases outside the gene matches. Per the germline V gene, CDR1 is GTSNPN and CDR2 is SVGIG (reference sequence). The CDR3 runs 17 residues. The CDR3 sequence is CAWSVDRARANTGELFF. The CDR3 nucleotides are TGTGCCTGGAGTGTAGACAGGGCAAGGGCGAACACCGGGGAGCTGTTTTTT.

This clonotype was seen at least ten times. The rearrangement joins TRBV11-1 to TRBJ1-1; tentatively, D is TRBD1 (6 bases). The CDR3 contains 14 residues. V was clipped by 4 bases and J by 4 bases, with 13 bases between them. Germline CDR1 SGHAT, CDR2 FQDESV (reference sequence). The DNA for the CDR3 is TGTGCCAGCAGCTATCGCCTAGGGGGCACTGAAGCTTTCTTT. Residues: CASSYRLGGTEAFF.

This clonotype was seen at least ten times. The CDR3 reads CASSLARGGGRDQPQHF. The CDR3 region has the DNA TGTGCCAGCAGTTTAGCGAGGGGCGGGGGGCGCGATCAGCCCCAGCATTTT. The J gene is TRBJ1-5, the V gene TRBV12-3 or TRBV12-4, with D possibly being TRBD1 (6 bases). The CDR3 is made up of 17 amino acids. Trimming left V 0 bases short and J 5 bases short, with 17 bases between.

This clonotype was found many times. The chain combines TRBV7-8 with TRBJ1-1; the D is unclear. Germline CDR1 and CDR2: SGHVS and FQNEAQ. V lost 0 bases, J lost 3 bases, and 11 bases lay in between. The CDR3 consists of 15 residues. The CDR3 bases are TGTGCCAGCAGCTTAGCCCTGGTTATAGACACTGAAGCTTTCTTT. This encodes CASSLALVIDTEAFF.

The chain has TRBV20-1 and TRBJ2-7; 11 bases align to TRBD2. Germline CDR1 is DFQATT and CDR2 is SNEGSKA (reference sequence). The V and J ends lost 8 bases and 2 bases, in that order; junction bases with no gene match: 8. This CDR3 comprises 14 residues. The CDR3 bases are TGCAGTTCATGGGCGACTAGCGGGGCCTACGAGCAGTACTTC. Protein product: CSSWATSGAYEQYF.

This sequence joins TRBV28 and TRBJ2-4, with TRBD1 matching over 7 bases. CDR1 is MDHEN, CDR2 SYDVKM, per germline. J gave up 0 bases and V 7 bases, and 6 bases lay outside the gene matches. The CDR3 length is 15 residues. The CDR3 DNA reads TGTGCCAGCACCCCAGGGGGTTTAGCCAAAAACATTCAGTACTTC. Translated: CASTPGGLAKNIQYF.

This clonotype was observed at least ten times. CDR3 amino acids: CASSLQGSTEAFF. For the CDR3, the DNA is TGTGCCAGCAGCTTACAAGGAAGTACTGAAGCTTTCTTT. This chain links TRBV12-3 or TRBV12-4 with TRBJ1-1; D remains unclear. Trimming cost V 6 bases and J 5 bases, with 13 bases left between them. CDR3 length: 13 residues.

In this sample, this clonotype turned up once. The chain carries TRBV30 and TRBJ2-7, with D uncertain. The V end was cut by 4 bases, the J end by 4 bases, with 14 bases between. The CDR3 runs to 13 residues. Germline loops: CDR1 GTSNPN, CDR2 SVGIG (reference sequence). The chain's CDR3 is CAWTQGEGYEQYF. In DNA, the CDR3 is TGTGCCTGGACACAAGGAGAAGGATACGAGCAGTACTTC.

The chain couples TRBV19 to TRBJ1-1; D not resolved. This CDR3 contains 12 residues. V was cut by 1 base and J by 6 bases, with 6 bases left in between. Germline V lookup: CDR1 LNHDA, CDR2 SQIVND (reference sequence). CDR3 loop: CASSIVHSEAFF. Here the CDR3 DNA reads TGTGCCAGTAGTATAGTCCACTCTGAAGCTTTCTTT.

This clonotype was counted only a few times. The chain couples TRBV11-1 to TRBJ1-2; 8 bases are a match to TRBD1. This CDR3 contains 18 residues. Germline lookup yields CDR1 SGHAT and CDR2 FQDESV (reference sequence). The ends lost 5 bases at V and 3 bases at J; junction bases unmatched: 17. The CDR3 spells CASSPIPSDRAVDYGYTF. CDR3 DNA sequence: TGTGCCAGCAGCCCCATTCCCTCGGACAGGGCGGTGGACTATGGCTACACCTTC.